Listed here are 18 T cell receptor beta chains from one sample, sequenced in a study of PD-1 blockade in mismatch repair-deficient tumors. Generated by immunoSEQ multiplex PCR, the TCRdb table keeps only in-frame clones and is missing some. The sample carries approximately 120,000 clones, 85% to 90% recorded once. The sequenced sample was peripheral blood, obtained 44 weeks after starting pembrolizumab. These receptors all come from an adult with mismatch repair-deficient cancer.

This chain links TRBV27 with TRBJ1-1; 8 bases align to TRBD1. The germline V gene encodes CDR1 MNHEY and CDR2 SMNVEV (reference sequence). The CDR3 has 15 residues. J was trimmed by 2 bases and V by 3 bases; bases with no gene match: 5. The CDR3, as DNA: TGTGCCAGCAGTTTGAGACAGGGGACTAACACTGAAGCTTTCTTT. Amino acid sequence: CASSLRQGTNTEAFF.

The rearrangement joins TRBV28 to TRBJ2-3, with 15 bases lining up with TRBD2. The J segment lost 6 bases and the V segment lost 5 bases, leaving 6 bases of the junction unmatched. The CDR3 sequence is 16 residues long. Germline V gene data show CDR1 as MDHEN and CDR2 as SYDVKM. The CDR3 DNA reads TGTGCCAGCAGTCCGAGGACTAGCGGGAGGGCGGATACGCAGTATTTT. This translates into CASSPRTSGRADTQYF.

The chain carries TRBV2 and TRBJ1-1, with a tentative D call TRBD1 (6 bases). CDR1 is SNHLY and CDR2 is FYNNEI in the germline V gene. V was shortened by 5 bases and J by 2 bases, with 9 bases between the two germline ends. The CDR3 extends over 13 amino acids. CDR3 DNA sequence: TGTGCCAGCAGTACAGGGCATAACACTGAAGCTTTCTTT. It specifies CASSTGHNTEAFF.

The chain recombines TRBV27 with TRBJ2-2; no definite D call. Germline CDR1 is MNHEY and CDR2 is SMNVEV (reference sequence). Trimming took off 4 bases at V and 5 bases at J, with 14 bases between the two ends. The CDR3 runs to 15 residues. In DNA, the CDR3 is TGTGCCAGCAGTTCCTCAGTAGGATCGACCGGGGAGCTGTTTTTT. Its protein product is CASSSSVGSTGELFF.

The chain couples TRBV7-2 to TRBJ2-7; either TRBD1 or TRBD2 may fit D (6 bases each). Germline CDR1 SGHTA, CDR2 FQGNSA. The CDR3 is 16 residues long. With 3 bases removed from V and 3 bases from J, the gap between germline ends came to 18 bases. The CDR3 is CASSFNRGVRNYEQYF. CDR3 coding DNA: TGTGCCAGCAGCTTCAATAGGGGGGTTCGGAACTACGAGCAGTACTTC.

The chain carries TRBV6-4 and TRBJ2-3, with D possibly being TRBD2 (6 bases). Trimming took 5 bases from V and 2 from J, leaving 20 bases between them. CDR3 length: 17 amino acids. Germline V lookup: CDR1 MRHNA, CDR2 SNTAGT. The CDR3 loop reads CASSKGTPLPHTDTQYF. The CDR3 DNA reads TGTGCCAGCAGTAAGGGGACTCCACTACCCCACACAGATACGCAGTATTTT.

The gene calls are TRBV6-6 and TRBJ2-7; D possibly uses TRBD1 or TRBD2 (5 bases each). CDR1 and CDR2 from the germline V gene are MNHNY and SVGAGI (reference sequence). The V end lost 0 bases, the J end lost 0 bases, and 9 bases lay between the germline ends. CDR3 length: 15 residues. The CDR3 loop is CASSYSGDHSYEQYF. Here the CDR3 DNA reads TGTGCCAGCAGTTACTCGGGGGATCACTCCTACGAGCAGTACTTC.

The rearrangement links TRBV7-3 to TRBJ2-2; D unclear. V lost 5 bases and J lost 8, with 15 bases in between. Germline CDR1 is SGHTA and CDR2 is FQGTGA. The length of the CDR3 is 14 residues. The CDR3 region is CASSPHHDPGELFF. The CDR3, as DNA: TGTGCCAGCAGCCCCCACCACGACCCGGGGGAGCTGTTTTTT. The variable domain in full, completed from reference TRBV7-3 and TRBJ2-2, reads GAGVSQTPSNKVTEKGKYVELRCDPISGHTALYWYRQSLGQGPEFLIYFQGTGAADDSGLPNDRFFAVRPEGSVSTLKIQRTERGDSAVYLCASSPHHDPGELFFGEGSRLTVL.

A few counts support this clone. This chain uses TRBV27 with TRBJ2-6; no clear D. The CDR3 is made up of 15 amino acids. Germline loops: CDR1 MNHEY, CDR2 SMNVEV (reference sequence). With 5 bases removed from V and 7 bases from J, the gap between germline ends came to 15 bases. This CDR3 reads CASSTRGGVANVLTF. In nucleotides, the CDR3 is TGTGCCAGCAGTACGCGCGGTGGGGTCGCCAACGTCCTGACTTTC. Variable domain in full (rest from reference TRBV27 and TRBJ2-6): EAQVTQNPRYLITVTGKKLTVTCSQNMNHEYMSWYRQDPGLGLRQIYYSMNVEVTDKGDVPEGYKVSRKEKRNFPLILESPSPNQTSLYFCASSTRGGVANVLTFGAGSRLTVL.

The chain couples TRBV27 to TRBJ1-1; D is undetermined. CDR1 and CDR2 from the germline V gene are MNHEY and SMNVEV (reference sequence). CDR3 length: 13 amino acids. Between the trimmed V and J ends, which lost 5 bases and 5 bases, there was a span of 12 bases. The CDR3 spells CASSVRGWTEAFF. The CDR3 DNA follows: TGTGCCAGCAGTGTACGAGGGTGGACTGAAGCTTTCTTT.

CDR3 region: CASSLYPPGTSGSETQYF. CDR3 bases: TGTGCCAGCAGCTTATACCCGCCCGGGACTAGCGGGAGTGAGACCCAGTACTTC. V usage is TRBV7-8 and J usage is TRBJ2-5; TRBD2 matches at 14 bases. V lost 2 bases, J lost 5 bases, and 10 bases stayed unmatched. The germline CDR1 and CDR2 sequences are SGHVS and FQNEAQ. The CDR3 loop spans 18 amino acids.

This chain joins TRBV5-6 and TRBJ2-1; TRBD2 matches at 8 bases. V shed 7 bases and J 9 bases; nucleotides not matched to a gene: 12. The CDR3 totals 14 residues. CDR1 and CDR2 (germline): SGHDT, YYEEEE. In nucleotides, the CDR3 is TGTGCCAGCGCCGGGGGGGGCCGATGGGGTGAGCAGTTCTTC. It encodes CASAGGGRWGEQFF.

This rearrangement joins TRBV12-5 to TRBJ2-3, with TRBD1 as a possible D gene (5 bases). V dropped 5 bases and J dropped 2 bases, with 8 bases sitting between them. Germline CDR1 LGHNT, CDR2 FRNRAP. This CDR3 contains 13 residues. The CDR3 is CASGATATDTQYF. The CDR3 nucleotides read TGTGCTAGTGGTGCGACAGCCACAGATACGCAGTATTTT.

The chain uses TRBV30 and TRBJ2-3, with TRBD1 as a possible D gene (5 bases). The germline V gene encodes CDR1 GTSNPN and CDR2 SVGIG (reference sequence). There are 12 residues in the CDR3. V lost 4 bases and J lost 2, with 7 bases in between. This chain's CDR3 is CAWKTATDTQYF. In nucleotides, the CDR3 is TGTGCCTGGAAGACAGCCACAGATACGCAGTATTTT.

The chain carries TRBV9 and TRBJ2-2; 7 bases fit TRBD2. After removal of 0 bases from V and 6 bases from J, the junction contained 8 bases not matched to a gene. Germline values: CDR1 SGDLS, CDR2 YYNGEE. The CDR3 sequence is 16 residues long. The CDR3 sequence is CASSVAKLAPPGELFF. DNA of the CDR3: TGTGCCAGCAGCGTAGCCAAACTAGCGCCGCCCGGGGAGCTGTTTTTT.

In its sample, this clone was seen once. This sequence joins TRBV29-1 and TRBJ2-7, with 7 bases matching TRBD2. CDR1 is SQVTM and CDR2 is ANQGSEA in the germline V gene. The CDR3 runs 13 residues. V lost 6 bases and J lost 3; bases outside the gene matches: 8. CDR3 residues: CSVGFGLVYEQYF. Written as DNA, the CDR3 is TGCAGCGTAGGCTTTGGACTAGTCTACGAGCAGTACTTC.

This clone was counted once. The rearrangement joins TRBV5-4 to TRBJ2-3, with 10 bases that match TRBD1. With V trimmed by 3 bases and J by 4 bases, 5 bases remained unmatched. Germline CDR1 is SGHNT and CDR2 is YYREEE (reference sequence). The CDR3 runs to 15 residues. CDR3 nucleotide sequence: TGTGCCAGCAGCTCCCGGGACAGGGGCCCAGATACGCAGTATTTT. Residues: CASSSRDRGPDTQYF.

J is TRBJ2-1 and V is TRBV4-1, with a weak D call TRBD2 (6 bases). Trimming removed 1 base from V and 8 bases from J, with 12 bases in between. Germline assignment: CDR1 MGHRA and CDR2 YSYEKL. This CDR3 region has 14 residues. CDR3: CASSQAAGRYEQFF. The CDR3 DNA is TGCGCCAGCAGCCAAGCGGCAGGGAGGTATGAGCAGTTCTTC.